This T cell receptor (beta chain) was identified during a study of early stage breast cancer tumors. Study observations and caveats: In about 90% of the 16 patients, blood comparison separated tumor from normal breast. Chain pairing and CD4, CD8 or FOXP3 expression were not captured.

Each sample had two DNA replicates, 0.45 to 0.65 ug blood or roughly 1.5 ug tissue. Here immunoSEQ multiplex PCR was the method, and the copy in TCRdb shows in-frame clones only, minus some. The sample has 50,000 to 65,000 clones, roughly 80% seen once; the top ten hold approximately 3%. Trimming stripped 3 bases from V and 8 bases from J, with 15 bases between. The CDR3 totals 14 residues. The germline gives CDR1 SEHNR, CDR2 FQNEAQ (reference sequence). Concerning this clone itself: The target antigen is unknown.

V and J are TRBV7-9 and TRBJ2-3, with D maybe TRBD2 (7 bases). The receptor's source is a person between 30 and 45 years old with breast cancer. The specimen was blood. Written as DNA, the CDR3 is TGTGCCAGCAGCTTTTTACAGGGAGGGGGTACGCAGTATTTT. Protein: CASSFLQGGGTQYF.